This T cell receptor beta chain was sequenced for a study of blood T cell repertoires in COVID-19. About the study: In each case, the material was cDNA or gDNA derived from T cells, B-cell-depleted T cells, or PBMCs.

The V end was cut by 0 bases, the J end by 0 bases, with 10 bases between. The CDR3 runs to 16 residues. Germline V gives CDR1 SGHRS, CDR2 YFSETQ. Using immunoSEQ multiplex PCR, the repertoire was profiled, and TCRdb retains in-frame clones only, with some absent. The sample lists 95,000 to 150,000 clones, 80% to 90% occurring once. This chain uses TRBV5-1 with TRBJ1-3, with D perhaps TRBD1 (6 bases). Sequenced material: peripheral blood. The clonotype comes from a man between 65 and 85 years old with active or convalescent COVID-19. CDR3 amino acids: CASSLGPTGSGNTIYF. Written as DNA, the CDR3 is TGCGCCAGCAGCTTGGGACCGACAGGCTCTGGAAACACCATATATTTT.